The present T cell receptor beta chain was sequenced within a study of OX40 agonist ivuxolimab in advanced cancers. Whole-study context: Given to patients was ivuxolimab, an agonistic anti-OX40 (CD134) antibody. Eligibility rules accepted prior anti-PD-1, anti-PD-L1 or anti-CTLA-4 therapy, and 40% had some.

Baseline, cycle 4 day 1, and cycle 7 day 1 were the blood sampling points. Findings of the study overall: Antigen targets of the expanded peripheral T cells went undetermined.

The V and J ends lost 0 bases and 2 bases respectively, with 5 bases between them. Germline CDR1 is LGHNA and CDR2 is YNFKEQ. The CDR3 covers 13 residues. This clone turned up a few times. Its target is not known. Some clones are missing from TCRdb's copy, which holds only in-frame ones; the method was immunoSEQ multiplex PCR. The sample has roughly 25,000 clones, approximately 83% seen once; the top ten hold roughly 50%. The sequence came from an adult with an advanced solid tumor such as melanoma, head and neck, liver or kidney cancer. This rearrangement joins TRBV4-2 to TRBJ2-7; no clear D gene. This specimen was CD4+ or CD8+ T cells sorted from blood, taken in a trial of the OX40 agonist ivuxolimab. CDR3 loop: CASSQDFTYEQYF. CDR3 DNA: TGTGCCAGCAGCCAAGATTTCACCTACGAGCAGTACTTC.